The 25 T cell receptor beta chains below were found in one sample sequenced in a study of T-cell reconstitution after alpha-beta-depleted transplantation in children. TCRbeta library construction was performed incorporating unique molecular identifiers. TCRdb reprocessed the PCR reads with MiXCR, giving one entry per CDR3 protein. The sample has about 150,000 distinct CDR3 sequences; more than 8% are singletons. The source material was PBMCs, mostly from graft donor cells, sampled 180 days after TCRalphabeta/CD19-depleted stem cell transplant. These receptors were obtained from a female patient aged 2-9 years who had a stem cell transplant for congenital amegakaryocytic thrombocytopenia, so the T cells may come from the graft donor.

Ten or more counts support this clonotype. The chain is built from TRBV20-1 and TRBJ1-2, with a weak D call TRBD1 (6 bases). This CDR3 has 14 residues. The V end lost 4 bases, the J end lost 3 bases, and 15 bases lay between the germline ends. Germline V gives CDR1 DFQATT, CDR2 SNEGSKA (reference sequence). The CDR3 loop is CSANSRGADYGYTF. The CDR3 DNA follows: TGCAGTGCTAATAGTCGGGGGGCGGACTATGGCTACACCTTC.

Concerning this clonotype itself: Germline and junction disagree at one end, which may indicate a read error. The chain uses TRBV5-1 and TRBJ1-2; D remains unclear. The CDR3 is 13 amino acids. Germline V gene data show CDR1 as SGHRS and CDR2 as YFSETQ. CDR3: CASPSTGARPHLF. In DNA form, the CDR3 reads TGCGCCAGCCCCTCGACGGGTGCCAGGCCCCATCTTTTC.

The V and J genes are TRBV5-1 and TRBJ2-1; 8 bases are shared with TRBD2. Germline assignment: CDR1 SGHRS and CDR2 YFSETQ. The CDR3 loop spans 15 amino acids. V gave up 2 bases and J gave up 3 bases; unmatched junction bases: 4. The CDR3 DNA reads TGCGCCAGCAGCTTTGAGCTAGCGGGCTACAATGAGCAGTTCTTC. Amino acid sequence: CASSFELAGYNEQFF.

V is TRBV5-1 and J is TRBJ2-7; 7 positions agree with TRBD1. The CDR3 spans 14 residues. Trimming cost V 7 bases and J 2 bases; bases outside gene matches: 9. Germline V CDR1 and CDR2: SGHRS, YFSETQ. In DNA, the CDR3 is TGCGCCAGCCGGGACAGCCGGTCAACCTACGAGCAGTACTTC. Protein sequence: CASRDSRSTYEQYF.

This clonotype has only a few counts. The chain employs TRBV20-1 and TRBJ2-3, with 11 bases matching TRBD2. The CDR3 spans 15 residues. Germline V gives CDR1 DFQATT, CDR2 SNEGSKA (reference sequence). The CDR3 DNA is TGCAAAACACTAGCGGGAGCGTCCGACACAGATACGCAGTATTTT. Translated, it gives CKTLAGASDTDTQYF.

The sample holds many counts of this clonotype. The gene calls are TRBV6-1 and TRBJ2-1, with D hard to call. Per the germline V gene, CDR1 is MNHNS and CDR2 is SASEGT. The CDR3 length is 16 residues. The V gene lost 6 bases and the J gene lost 0 bases, with 15 bases spanning the gap. In nucleotides, the CDR3 is TGTGCCAGCAGCTTTACGTGGCCTTCCTCCTACAATGAGCAGTTCTTC. Translated, it gives CASSFTWPSSYNEQFF.

V gene TRBV7-6 combines with J gene TRBJ2-3, with D maybe TRBD1 (5 bases). Germline loops: CDR1 SGHVS, CDR2 FNYEAQ. The CDR3 is 13 residues long. V was clipped by 1 base and J by 12 bases, with 14 bases between them. CDR3 amino acids: CASSLDQGRNQYF. DNA for the CDR3: TGTGCCAGCAGCTTAGACCAGGGTCGTAATCAGTATTTT.

This clonotype was seen repeatedly, ten times or more. This sequence joins TRBV5-4 and TRBJ2-1; D might be TRBD1 (6 bases). The germline V and J ends were trimmed by 3 bases and 7 bases, with 17 bases remaining between them. The germline V gene encodes CDR1 SGHNT and CDR2 YYREEE (reference sequence). The CDR3 runs 15 residues. In nucleotides, the CDR3 is TGTGCCAGCAGCTCCTCGAGCAGGGGACGGAATGAGCAGTTCTTC. This sequence encodes CASSSSSRGRNEQFF.

This clonotype appeared many times. The V gene is TRBV20-1, the J gene TRBJ2-7, with TRBD1 matching 7 bases. CDR3 size: 13 residues. Germline V gene data show CDR1 as DFQATT and CDR2 as SNEGSKA (reference sequence). The junction had 5 bases not matched to a gene; V was cut back by 2 bases and J by 4 bases. CDR3 amino acids: CSARNQGEYEQYF. The CDR3 nucleotides read TGCAGTGCTAGAAACCAGGGGGAGTACGAGCAGTACTTC.

This clonotype occurred many times. J is TRBJ2-1 and V is TRBV5-1; 11 bases are shared with TRBD2. The trim removed 7 bases at V and 9 bases at J, leaving 9 bases unmatched. Germline CDR1 reads SGHRS; CDR2 reads YFSETQ. The length of the CDR3 is 14 residues. CDR3 residues: CASGTSGRMGEQFF. As DNA, the CDR3 is TGCGCCAGCGGAACTAGCGGGAGAATGGGTGAGCAGTTCTTC.

This clonotype was observed many times. This chain joins TRBV29-1 and TRBJ2-1; D not resolved. V lost 0 bases and J 6 bases, leaving 6 bases between the germline ends. CDR3 length equals 12 residues. The germline CDR1 and CDR2 sequences are SQVTM and ANQGSEA. The CDR3 sequence is CSVEDAFNEQFF. CDR3 DNA: TGCAGCGTTGAAGATGCCTTCAATGAGCAGTTCTTC.

This clonotype was seen at least ten times. In DNA, the CDR3 is TGTGCCAGCAGCCGCCCCGGGACAGTAGAGACCCAGTACTTC. Translated: CASSRPGTVETQYF. This chain connects TRBV6-2 or TRBV6-3 to TRBJ2-5; the match to TRBD1 covers 7 bases. With 6 bases clipped from V and 4 bases from J, the junction kept 8 bases outside the gene matches. There are 14 residues in the CDR3. The V gene's germline CDR1 is MNHEY and CDR2 SVGEGT.

This clonotype has just a few counts. The V gene is TRBV30, the J gene TRBJ2-5, with TRBD1 as a possible D gene (6 bases). CDR3 length: 14 residues. From germline, CDR1 is GTSNPN and CDR2 SVGIG (reference sequence). Between the trimmed V and J ends, which lost 2 bases and 0 bases, there was a span of 10 bases. The CDR3 sequence: CAWSPDRYQETQYF. CDR3 sequence (DNA): TGTGCCTGGAGTCCCGACAGGTACCAAGAGACCCAGTACTTC.

This clonotype came up many times. The chain uses TRBV20-1 and TRBJ2-1; D might be TRBD2 (5 bases). Trimming removed 2 bases at V and 8 bases at J, with 22 bases between. CDR1 and CDR2 (germline): DFQATT, SNEGSKA (reference sequence). The CDR3 spans 16 residues. The CDR3 here is CSARPEDPRGYDEQFF. The CDR3 coding sequence is TGCAGTGCTAGACCGGAAGACCCCCGGGGTTACGATGAGCAGTTCTTC.

This clonotype has more than one count but fewer than ten. This chain joins TRBV20-1 and TRBJ2-2; no clear D. Deletions cut 2 bases from V and 2 bases from J, with 15 bases between. Germline V lookup: CDR1 DFQATT, CDR2 SNEGSKA (reference sequence). The CDR3 has 16 amino acids. The CDR3 here is CSARSGPLPNTGELFF. CDR3 nucleotides: TGCAGTGCTAGATCCGGGCCCCTGCCCAACACCGGGGAGCTGTTTTTT.

This clonotype was seen at least ten times. The chain has TRBV2 and TRBJ1-1; weak D call: TRBD1 (6 bases). The CDR3 is 13 residues long. The V end was cut by 6 bases, the J end by 3 bases, with 11 bases between. Germline V gene sequence: CDR1 SNHLY, CDR2 FYNNEI. CDR3 nucleotide sequence: TGTGCCAGCAGCCCACAGGGAGACACTGAAGCTTTCTTT. Translation gives CASSPQGDTEAFF.

This clonotype was seen many times. The rearrangement uses TRBV27 and TRBJ1-6, with TRBD1 identical over 11 bases. The CDR3 totals 14 residues. Germline lookup yields CDR1 MNHEY and CDR2 SMNVEV (reference sequence). With V trimmed by 6 bases and J by 12 bases, 7 bases remained unmatched. DNA for the CDR3: TGTGCCAGCAGCCCGGGACAGGGGGTTTTACCCCTCCACTTT. Translation: CASSPGQGVLPLHF.

There are many counts of this clonotype. This chain uses TRBV15 with TRBJ1-1, with D maybe TRBD1 (5 bases). The V end was cut by 3 bases, the J end by 2 bases, with 10 bases between. The CDR3 consists of 14 residues. Germline V CDR1 and CDR2: LNHNV, YYDKDF (reference sequence). The CDR3 DNA is TGTGCCACCAGCAGGGGACTGCTTAACACTGAAGCTTTCTTT. Translating gives CATSRGLLNTEAFF. The full variable domain, rest sourced from reference TRBV15 and TRBJ1-1, is DAMVIQNPRYQVTQFGKPVTLSCSQTLNHNVMYWYQQKSSQAPKLLFHYYDKDFNNEADTPDNFQSRRPNTSFCFLDIRSPGLGDTAMYLCATSRGLLNTEAFFGQGTRLTVV.

This clonotype was detected a few times. This chain links TRBV3-1 with TRBJ1-2, with D unresolved. Trimming took 2 bases from V and 7 from J, leaving 17 bases between them. The CDR3 has 15 amino acids. CDR1 and CDR2 from the germline V gene are LGHDT and YNNKEL (reference sequence). In DNA, the CDR3 is TGTGCCAGCAGCCAATCCTTGTTGGCAACCGCTGGCTACACCTTC. It codes for CASSQSLLATAGYTF.

The chain carries TRBV18 and TRBJ2-7, with D possibly TRBD2 on 6 matching bases. V was pared by 6 bases and J by 5 bases, with 11 bases between. Germline V CDR1 and CDR2: KGHSH, LQKENI. The CDR3 spans 12 residues. The CDR3 spells CASSGGAHEQYF. CDR3 sequence (DNA): TGTGCCAGCTCGGGGGGTGCGCACGAGCAGTACTTC.

At least ten counts were recorded for this clonotype. This chain links TRBV4-2 with TRBJ2-5; 7 bases agree with TRBD1. Germline V gene lookup returns CDR1 LGHNA and CDR2 YNFKEQ. This CDR3 spans 15 amino acids. With 3 bases clipped from V and 4 bases from J, the junction kept 8 bases outside the gene matches. CDR3 loop: CASSQGQTPRETQYF. CDR3 sequence (DNA): TGTGCCAGCAGCCAGGGACAGACCCCTCGAGAGACCCAGTACTTC.

This clonotype has only a few counts. The chain's CDR3 is CASEPWRSNYGYTF. As DNA, the CDR3 is TGTGCCAGCGAGCCATGGCGGAGTAACTATGGCTACACCTTC. This chain connects TRBV7-2 to TRBJ1-2; D call uncertain. The CDR3 spans 14 residues. V dropped 8 bases and J dropped 1 base, with 14 bases sitting between them. Germline assignment: CDR1 SGHTA and CDR2 FQGNSA.

The chain has TRBV10-3 and TRBJ2-6, with 8 bases aligning to TRBD1. The V gene end was trimmed by 2 bases and the J gene end by 2 bases; junction bases not matched to a gene: 2. The germline gives CDR1 ENHRY, CDR2 SYGVKD. The CDR3 covers 16 residues. In nucleotides, the CDR3 is TGTGCCATCAGTGAGGCAGGGGGCACTGGGGCCAACGTCCTGACTTTC. Translating gives CAISEAGGTGANVLTF.

V and J are TRBV2 and TRBJ2-3; 9 bases agree with TRBD2. Germline V CDR1 and CDR2: SNHLY, FYNNEI. Unmatched junction bases numbered 6, after V lost 2 bases and J lost 6 bases. The CDR3 is 15 amino acids. The CDR3 nucleotides read TGTGCCAGCAGTGAAAGGCTTAGCGGGAGCGATACGCAGTATTTT. Protein sequence: CASSERLSGSDTQYF.

This clonotype was picked up many times. The genes are TRBV5-5 and TRBJ1-5; maybe TRBD1 (6 bases). Germline CDR1 SGHKS, CDR2 YYEKEE (reference sequence). V lost 2 bases, J lost 4 bases, and 13 bases lay in between. The CDR3 has 15 amino acids. CDR3 bases: TGTGCCAGCAGCTTCTGGGGGGCGGGAAATCAGCCCCAGCATTTT. This sequence encodes CASSFWGAGNQPQHF. Full variable domain (outside the CDR3, taken from reference TRBV5-5 and TRBJ1-5): DAGVTQSPTHLIKTRGQQVTLRCSPISGHKSVSWYQQVLGQGPQFIFQYYEKEERGRGNFPDRFSARQFPNYSSELNVNALLLGDSALYLCASSFWGAGNQPQHFGDGTRLSIL.